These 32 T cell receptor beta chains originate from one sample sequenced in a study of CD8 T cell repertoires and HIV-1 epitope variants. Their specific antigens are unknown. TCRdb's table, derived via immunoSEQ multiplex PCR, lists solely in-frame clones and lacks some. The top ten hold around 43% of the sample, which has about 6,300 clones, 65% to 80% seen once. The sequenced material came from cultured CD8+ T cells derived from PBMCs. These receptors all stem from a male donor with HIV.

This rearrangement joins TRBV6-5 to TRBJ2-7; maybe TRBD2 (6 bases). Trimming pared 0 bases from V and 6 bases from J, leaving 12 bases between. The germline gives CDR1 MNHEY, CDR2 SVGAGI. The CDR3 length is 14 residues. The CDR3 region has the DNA TGTGCCAGCAGTTACTCCCAGGGAGGTTCCGAGCAGTACTTC. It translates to CASSYSQGGSEQYF.

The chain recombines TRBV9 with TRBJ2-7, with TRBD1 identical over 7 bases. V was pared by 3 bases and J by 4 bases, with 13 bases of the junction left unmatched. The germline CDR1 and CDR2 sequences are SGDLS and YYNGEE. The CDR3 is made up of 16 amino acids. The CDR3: CASSGEQHRGLYEQYF. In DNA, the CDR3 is TGTGCCAGCAGCGGAGAGCAACACAGGGGCCTATACGAGCAGTACTTC.

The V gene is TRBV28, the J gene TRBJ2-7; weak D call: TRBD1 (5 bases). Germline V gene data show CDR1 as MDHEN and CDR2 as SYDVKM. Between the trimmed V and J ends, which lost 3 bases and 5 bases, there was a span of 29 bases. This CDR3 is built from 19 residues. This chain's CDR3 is CASSFPTPGGRGPMHEQYF. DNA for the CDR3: TGTGCCAGCAGTTTCCCCACCCCAGGCGGAAGGGGTCCCATGCACGAGCAGTACTTC.

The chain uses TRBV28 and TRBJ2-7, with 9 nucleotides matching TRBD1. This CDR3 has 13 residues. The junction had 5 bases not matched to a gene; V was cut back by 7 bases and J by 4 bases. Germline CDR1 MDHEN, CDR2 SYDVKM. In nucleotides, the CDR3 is TGTGCCAGCATCGGGACAGGGAATTACGAGCAGTACTTC. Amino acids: CASIGTGNYEQYF.

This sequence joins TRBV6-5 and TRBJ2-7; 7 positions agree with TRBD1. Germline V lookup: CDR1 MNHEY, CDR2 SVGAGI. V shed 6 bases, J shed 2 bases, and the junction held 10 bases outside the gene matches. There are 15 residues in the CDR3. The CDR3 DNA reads TGTGCCAGCAGCCTGACAGGGTCATTTACCTACGAGCAGTACTTC. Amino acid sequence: CASSLTGSFTYEQYF.

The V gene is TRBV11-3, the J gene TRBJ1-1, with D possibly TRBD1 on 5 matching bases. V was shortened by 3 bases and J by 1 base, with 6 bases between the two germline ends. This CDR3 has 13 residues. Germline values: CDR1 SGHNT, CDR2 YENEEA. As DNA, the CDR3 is TGTGCCAGCAGCTTGGGGGGGAACACTGAAGCTTTCTTT. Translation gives CASSLGGNTEAFF.

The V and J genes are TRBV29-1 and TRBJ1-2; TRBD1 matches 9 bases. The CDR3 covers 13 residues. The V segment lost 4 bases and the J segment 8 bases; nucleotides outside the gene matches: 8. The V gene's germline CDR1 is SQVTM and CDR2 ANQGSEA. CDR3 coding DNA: TGCAGCGTTGGGACAGGGGCCTCTAAAGGCTACACCTTC. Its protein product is CSVGTGASKGYTF.

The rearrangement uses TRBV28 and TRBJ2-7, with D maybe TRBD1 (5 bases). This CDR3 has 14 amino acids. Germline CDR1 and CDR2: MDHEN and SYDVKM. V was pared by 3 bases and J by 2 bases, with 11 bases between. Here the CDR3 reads CASSFRGSTYEQYF. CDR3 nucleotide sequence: TGTGCCAGCAGTTTTAGGGGTTCTACCTACGAGCAGTACTTC.

The CDR3 protein is CATKRTSGGYEQYF. In DNA, the CDR3 is TGTGCCACCAAGAGGACTAGCGGGGGTTATGAGCAGTACTTC. V is TRBV2 and J is TRBJ2-7, with TRBD2 matching over 13 bases. Unmatched junction bases numbered 10, after V lost 10 bases and J lost 7 bases. The CDR3 runs 14 residues. Germline assignment: CDR1 SNHLY and CDR2 FYNNEI.

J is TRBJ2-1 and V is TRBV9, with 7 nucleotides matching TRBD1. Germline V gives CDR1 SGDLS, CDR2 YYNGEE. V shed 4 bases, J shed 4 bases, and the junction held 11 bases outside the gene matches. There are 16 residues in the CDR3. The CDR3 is CASSPATGQEYNEQFF. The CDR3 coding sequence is TGTGCCAGCAGCCCCGCCACCGGACAGGAGTACAATGAGCAGTTCTTC.

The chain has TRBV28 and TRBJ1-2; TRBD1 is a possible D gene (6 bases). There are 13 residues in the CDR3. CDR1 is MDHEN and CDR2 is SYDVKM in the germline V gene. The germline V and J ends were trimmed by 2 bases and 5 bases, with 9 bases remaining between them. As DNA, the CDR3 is TGTGCCAGCAGTTTACGACAGGATTATGGCTACACCTTC. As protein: CASSLRQDYGYTF.

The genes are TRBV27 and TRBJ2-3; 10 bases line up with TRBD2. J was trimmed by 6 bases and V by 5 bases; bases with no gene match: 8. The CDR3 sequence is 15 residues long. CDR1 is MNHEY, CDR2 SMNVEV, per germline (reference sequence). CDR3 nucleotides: TGTGCCAGCAGTCCCAGCGGGGGGGCCGCCGATACGCAGTATTTT. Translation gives CASSPSGGAADTQYF.

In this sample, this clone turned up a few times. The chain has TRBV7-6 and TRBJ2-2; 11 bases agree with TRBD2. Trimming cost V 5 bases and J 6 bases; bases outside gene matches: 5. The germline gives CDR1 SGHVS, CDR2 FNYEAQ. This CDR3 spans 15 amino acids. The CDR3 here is CASSLGTSGAGELFF. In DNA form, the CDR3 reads TGTGCCAGCAGCCTGGGGACTAGCGGTGCCGGGGAGCTGTTTTTT.

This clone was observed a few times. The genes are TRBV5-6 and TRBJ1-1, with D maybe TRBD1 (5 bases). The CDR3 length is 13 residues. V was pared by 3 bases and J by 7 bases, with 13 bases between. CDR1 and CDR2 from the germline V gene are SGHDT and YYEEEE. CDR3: CASSSLGQVEAFF. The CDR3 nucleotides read TGTGCCAGCAGCTCCCTCGGACAAGTTGAAGCTTTCTTT.

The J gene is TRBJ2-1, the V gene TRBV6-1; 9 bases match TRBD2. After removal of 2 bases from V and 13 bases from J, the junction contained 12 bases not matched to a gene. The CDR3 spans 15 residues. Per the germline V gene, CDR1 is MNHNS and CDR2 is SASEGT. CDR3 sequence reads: CASSEFPRSGSPQFF. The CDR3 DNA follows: TGTGCCAGCAGTGAATTCCCCCGTAGCGGGAGTCCCCAGTTCTTC.

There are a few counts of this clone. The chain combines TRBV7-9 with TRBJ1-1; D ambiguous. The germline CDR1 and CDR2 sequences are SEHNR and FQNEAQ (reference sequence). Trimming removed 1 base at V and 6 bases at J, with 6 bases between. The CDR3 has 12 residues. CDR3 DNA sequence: TGTGCCAGCAGCTTAGACCTTTCTGAAGCTTTCTTT. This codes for CASSLDLSEAFF. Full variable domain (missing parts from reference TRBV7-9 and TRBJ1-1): DTGVSQNPRHKITKRGQNVTFRCDPISEHNRLYWYRQTLGQGPEFLTYFQNEAQLEKSRLLSDRFSAERPKGSFSTLEIQRTEQGDSAMYLCASSLDLSEAFFGQGTRLTVV.

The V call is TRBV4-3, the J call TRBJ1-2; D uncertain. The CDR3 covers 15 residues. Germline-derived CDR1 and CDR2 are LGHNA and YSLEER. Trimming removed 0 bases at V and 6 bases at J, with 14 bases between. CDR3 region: CASSQDLGWLDGYTF. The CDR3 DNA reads TGCGCCAGCAGCCAAGATCTAGGGTGGTTGGATGGCTACACCTTC.

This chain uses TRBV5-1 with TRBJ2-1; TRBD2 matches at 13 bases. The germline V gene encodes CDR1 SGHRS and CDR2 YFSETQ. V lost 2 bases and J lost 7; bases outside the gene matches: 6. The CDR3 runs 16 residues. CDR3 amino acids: CASSLPGLAGINEQFF. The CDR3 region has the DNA TGCGCCAGCAGCTTACCGGGACTAGCGGGAATTAATGAGCAGTTCTTC.

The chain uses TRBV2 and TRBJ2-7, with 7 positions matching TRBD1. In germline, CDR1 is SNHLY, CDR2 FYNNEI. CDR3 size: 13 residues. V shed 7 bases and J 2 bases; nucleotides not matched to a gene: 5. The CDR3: CASTPGTAYEQYF. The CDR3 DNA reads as TGTGCCAGCACTCCTGGGACAGCCTACGAGCAGTACTTC. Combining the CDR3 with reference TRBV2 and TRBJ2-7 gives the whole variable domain EPEVTQTPSHQVTQMGQEVILRCVPISNHLYFYWYRQILGQKVEFLVSFYNNEISEKSEIFDDQFSVERPDGSNFTLKIRSTKLEDSAMYFCASTPGTAYEQYFGPGTRLTVT.

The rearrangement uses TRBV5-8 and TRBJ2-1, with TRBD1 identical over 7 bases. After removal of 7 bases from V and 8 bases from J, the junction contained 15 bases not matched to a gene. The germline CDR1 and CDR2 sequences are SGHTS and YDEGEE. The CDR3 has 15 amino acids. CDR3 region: CASGITGELRDEQFF. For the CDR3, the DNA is TGTGCCAGCGGGATAACAGGGGAACTAAGGGATGAGCAGTTCTTC.

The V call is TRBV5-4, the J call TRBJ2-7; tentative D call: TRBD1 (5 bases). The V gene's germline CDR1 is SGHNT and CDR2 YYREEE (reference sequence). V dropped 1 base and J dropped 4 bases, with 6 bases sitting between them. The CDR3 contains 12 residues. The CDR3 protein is CASSLRGYEQYF. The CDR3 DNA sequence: TGTGCCAGCAGCTTGAGGGGATACGAGCAGTACTTC.

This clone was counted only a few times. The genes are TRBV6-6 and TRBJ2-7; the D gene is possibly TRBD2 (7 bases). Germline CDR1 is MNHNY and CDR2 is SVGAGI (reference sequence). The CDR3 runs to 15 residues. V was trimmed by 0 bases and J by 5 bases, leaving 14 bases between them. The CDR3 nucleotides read TGTGCCAGCAGTTACTCGGCGGGGGCTAAGCACGAGCAGTACTTC. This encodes CASSYSAGAKHEQYF.

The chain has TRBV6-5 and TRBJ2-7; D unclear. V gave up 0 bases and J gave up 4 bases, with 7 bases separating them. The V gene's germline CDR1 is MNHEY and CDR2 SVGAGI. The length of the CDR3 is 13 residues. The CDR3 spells CASSYSTAYEQYF. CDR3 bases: TGTGCCAGCAGTTACTCGACGGCATACGAGCAGTACTTC.

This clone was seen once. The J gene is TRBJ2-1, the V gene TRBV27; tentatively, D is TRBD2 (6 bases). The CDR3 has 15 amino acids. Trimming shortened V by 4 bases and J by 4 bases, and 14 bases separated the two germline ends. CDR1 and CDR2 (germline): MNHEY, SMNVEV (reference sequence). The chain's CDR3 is CASSSPRLGYNEQFF. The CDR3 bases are TGTGCCAGCAGTTCACCGAGACTAGGGTACAATGAGCAGTTCTTC.

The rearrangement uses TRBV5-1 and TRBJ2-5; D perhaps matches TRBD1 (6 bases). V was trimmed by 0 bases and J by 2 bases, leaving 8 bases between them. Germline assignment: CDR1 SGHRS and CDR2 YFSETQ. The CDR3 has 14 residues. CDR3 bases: TGCGCCAGCAGCTTGGCCGGACAGCAAGAGACCCAGTACTTC. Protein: CASSLAGQQETQYF. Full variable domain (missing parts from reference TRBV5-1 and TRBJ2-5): KAGVTQTPRYLIKTRGQQVTLSCSPISGHRSVSWYQQTPGQGLQFLFEYFSETQRNKGNFPGRFSGRQFSNSRSEMNVSTLELGDSALYLCASSLAGQQETQYFGPGTRLLVL.

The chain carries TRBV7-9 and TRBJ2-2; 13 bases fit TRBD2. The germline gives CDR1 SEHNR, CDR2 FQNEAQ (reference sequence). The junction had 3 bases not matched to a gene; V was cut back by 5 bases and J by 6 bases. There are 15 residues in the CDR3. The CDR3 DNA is TGTGCCAGCAGCAGTACTAGCGGGAGGGCCGGGGAGCTGTTTTTT. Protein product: CASSSTSGRAGELFF.

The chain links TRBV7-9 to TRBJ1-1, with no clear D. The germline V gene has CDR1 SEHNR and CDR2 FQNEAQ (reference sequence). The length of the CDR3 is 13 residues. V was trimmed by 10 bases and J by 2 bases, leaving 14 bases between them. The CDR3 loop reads CATGLPANTEAFF. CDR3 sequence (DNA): TGTGCCACCGGACTTCCAGCCAACACTGAAGCTTTCTTT. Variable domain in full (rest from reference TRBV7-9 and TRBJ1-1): DTGVSQNPRHKITKRGQNVTFRCDPISEHNRLYWYRQTLGQGPEFLTYFQNEAQLEKSRLLSDRFSAERPKGSFSTLEIQRTEQGDSAMYLCATGLPANTEAFFGQGTRLTVV.

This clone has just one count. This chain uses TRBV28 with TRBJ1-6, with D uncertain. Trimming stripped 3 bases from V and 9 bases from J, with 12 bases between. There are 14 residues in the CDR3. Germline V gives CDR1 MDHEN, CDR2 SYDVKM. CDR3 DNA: TGTGCCAGCAGTTTTCGACCGTCGGGTTCACCCCTCCACTTT. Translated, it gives CASSFRPSGSPLHF.

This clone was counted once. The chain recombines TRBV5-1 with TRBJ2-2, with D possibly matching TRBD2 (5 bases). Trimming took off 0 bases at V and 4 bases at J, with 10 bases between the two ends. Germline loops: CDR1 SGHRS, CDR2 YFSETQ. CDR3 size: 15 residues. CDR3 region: CASSLGVDSTGELFF. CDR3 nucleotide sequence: TGCGCCAGCAGCTTGGGTGTGGACTCCACCGGGGAGCTGTTTTTT.

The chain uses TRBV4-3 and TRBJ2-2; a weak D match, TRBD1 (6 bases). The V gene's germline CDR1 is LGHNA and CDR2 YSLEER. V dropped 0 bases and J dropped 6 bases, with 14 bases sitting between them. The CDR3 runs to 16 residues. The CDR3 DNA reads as TGCGCCAGCAGCCAAGAGGCGGCAGGGGAGCCCGGGGAGCTGTTTTTT. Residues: CASSQEAAGEPGELFF.

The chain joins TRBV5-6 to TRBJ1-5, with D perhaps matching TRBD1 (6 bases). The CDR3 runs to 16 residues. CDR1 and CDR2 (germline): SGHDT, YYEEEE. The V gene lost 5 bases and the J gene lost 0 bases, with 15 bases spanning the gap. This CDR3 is CASSLSGAYSNQPQHF. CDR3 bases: TGTGCCAGCAGTCTCTCGGGGGCTTATAGCAATCAGCCCCAGCATTTT.

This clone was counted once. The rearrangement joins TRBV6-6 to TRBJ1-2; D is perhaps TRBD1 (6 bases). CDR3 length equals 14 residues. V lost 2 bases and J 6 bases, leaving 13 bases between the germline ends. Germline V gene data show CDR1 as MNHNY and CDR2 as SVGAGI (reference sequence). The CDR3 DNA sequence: TGTGCCAGCAGTTACGGGGGGCGCACAAATGGCTACACCTTC. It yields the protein CASSYGGRTNGYTF.